These T cell receptor beta chains were read from a single sample in a study of blood T cells in healthy people across ages. MiXCR, run by TCRdb on the 5' RACE reads, gives a single entry per CDR3 protein. This sample carries more than 800,000 distinct CDR3 sequences, more than 25% of them seen once, and the ten largest clones take approximately 15%. The sample comprised blood. Source of these receptors: a woman aged 80 or over in good health. Both conserved end residues are part of each CDR3. Fields, in order: clone size, J gene, V gene, D gene, CDR3 protein, CDR3 DNA. D genes are given only for firm matches. A clone size is listed for some rows: how often the clone was seen (once, few, many), or a class if it is expanded.

clone size: -; J gene: TRBJ1-4; V gene: TRBV4-2; D gene: -; CDR3 protein: CASSQEQARENEKLFF; CDR3 DNA: TGTGCCAGCAGCCAAGAACAGGCGAGAGAGAATGAAAAACTGTTTTTT
clone size: many; J gene: TRBJ2-1; V gene: TRBV7-2; D gene: -; CDR3 protein: CASSLRETVSGVEQFF; CDR3 DNA: TGTGCCAGCAGCTTAAGGGAAACAGTCTCAGGGGTTGAGCAGTTCTTC
clone size: -; J gene: TRBJ1-2; V gene: TRBV3-1; D gene: -; CDR3 protein: CASSQDQGLYGYTF; CDR3 DNA: TGTGCCAGCAGCCAAGATCAAGGGCTCTATGGCTACACCTTC
clone size: many; J gene: TRBJ2-3; V gene: TRBV28; D gene: -; CDR3 protein: CASSTPSTDTQYF; CDR3 DNA: TGTGCCAGCAGCACACCTAGCACAGATACGCAGTATTTT
clone size: many; J gene: TRBJ2-7; V gene: TRBV20-1; D gene: TRBD1; CDR3 protein: CSARGDRAYEQYF; CDR3 DNA: TGCAGTGCTAGAGGAGACAGGGCCTACGAGCAGTACTTC
clone size: few; J gene: TRBJ1-2; V gene: TRBV7-2; D gene: TRBD1; CDR3 protein: CAGSLSGTGGKFYGYTF; CDR3 DNA: TGTGCCGGCAGCTTATCCGGGACAGGGGGCAAATTCTATGGCTACACCTTC
clone size: -; J gene: TRBJ1-1; V gene: TRBV5-1; D gene: -; CDR3 protein: CASSWAAVDTEAFF; CDR3 DNA: TGCGCCAGCAGCTGGGCCGCAGTGGACACTGAAGCTTTCTTT
clone size: -; J gene: TRBJ2-5; V gene: TRBV7-2; D gene: TRBD2; CDR3 protein: CASSLSGNTQNEQYF; CDR3 DNA: TGTGCCAGCAGCTTGAGCGGGAACACACAGAATGAGCAGTACTTC
clone size: -; J gene: TRBJ1-4; V gene: TRBV10-2; D gene: TRBD1; CDR3 protein: CASREGADNDGLFF; CDR3 DNA: TGCGCCAGCAGGGAGGGGGCAGATAATGATGGGCTGTTTTTT
clone size: few; J gene: TRBJ2-2; V gene: TRBV5-1; D gene: TRBD1; CDR3 protein: CASSPGTGFDTGELFF; CDR3 DNA: TGCGCCAGCAGCCCCGGGACAGGGTTTGACACCGGGGAGCTGTTTTTT
clone size: many; J gene: TRBJ1-6; V gene: TRBV12-3/TRBV12-4; D gene: TRBD1; CDR3 protein: CASRRDSTYNSPLHF; CDR3 DNA: TGTGCCAGCAGACGGGACAGTACCTATAATTCACCCCTCCACTTT
clone size: many; J gene: TRBJ2-4; V gene: TRBV7-9; D gene: -; CDR3 protein: CASSSWGARDIQYF; CDR3 DNA: TGTGCCAGCAGCTCCTGGGGGGCGCGAGACATTCAGTACTTC
clone size: many; J gene: TRBJ2-7; V gene: TRBV7-2; D gene: -; CDR3 protein: CASSPDRGYEQYF; CDR3 DNA: TGTGCCAGCAGCCCCGACCGGGGCTACGAGCAGTACTTC
clone size: many; J gene: TRBJ2-5; V gene: TRBV20-1; D gene: TRBD2; CDR3 protein: CSARAGGQETQYF; CDR3 DNA: TGCAGTGCTAGAGCGGGGGGCCAAGAGACCCAGTACTTC
clone size: many; J gene: TRBJ2-5; V gene: TRBV21-1; D gene: -; CDR3 protein: CASSGQGRSETQYF; CDR3 DNA: TGTGCCAGCAGCGGACAGGGACGGTCGGAGACCCAGTACTTC
clone size: few; J gene: TRBJ2-2; V gene: TRBV20-1; D gene: TRBD2; CDR3 protein: CSARDILAGGLNTGELFF; CDR3 DNA: TGCAGTGCTAGAGATATATTAGCGGGGGGTCTTAACACCGGGGAGCTGTTTTTT
clone size: -; J gene: TRBJ2-7; V gene: TRBV5-1; D gene: -; CDR3 protein: CASSKGSGGLEQYF; CDR3 DNA: TGCGCCAGCAGCAAGGGCTCCGGAGGTCTCGAGCAGTACTTC
clone size: many; J gene: TRBJ2-1; V gene: TRBV6-2/TRBV6-3; D gene: -; CDR3 protein: CASSQGPAPYNEQFF; CDR3 DNA: TGTGCCAGCAGTCAGGGACCCGCGCCCTACAATGAGCAGTTCTTC
clone size: -; J gene: TRBJ2-7; V gene: TRBV7-9; D gene: TRBD2; CDR3 protein: CASSGRRAGGLYNEQYF; CDR3 DNA: TGTGCCAGCAGCGGACGACGAGCGGGGGGCCTTTACAATGAGCAGTACTTC
clone size: many; J gene: TRBJ2-3; V gene: TRBV6-5; D gene: -; CDR3 protein: CATSPTGSTDTQYF; CDR3 DNA: TGTGCCACCTCTCCGACGGGCAGCACAGATACGCAGTATTTT
clone size: many; J gene: TRBJ1-1; V gene: TRBV5-1; D gene: -; CDR3 protein: CASSRLGGARTEAFF; CDR3 DNA: TGCGCCAGCAGCCGCCTTGGAGGGGCGAGGACTGAAGCTTTCTTT
clone size: -; J gene: TRBJ1-1; V gene: TRBV9; D gene: -; CDR3 protein: CASSATGHLNTEAFF; CDR3 DNA: TGTGCCAGCAGCGCAACGGGGCACCTGAACACTGAAGCTTTCTTT
clone size: -; J gene: TRBJ2-2; V gene: TRBV29-1; D gene: TRBD1; CDR3 protein: CSVWTGGNTGELFF; CDR3 DNA: TGCAGCGTCTGGACAGGGGGCAACACCGGGGAGCTGTTTTTT
clone size: many; J gene: TRBJ2-7; V gene: TRBV7-2; D gene: TRBD1; CDR3 protein: CASSGRDRGTYEQYF; CDR3 DNA: TGTGCCAGCAGCGGCCGGGACAGAGGAACTTACGAGCAGTACTTC
clone size: many; J gene: TRBJ2-1; V gene: TRBV13; D gene: TRBD2; CDR3 protein: CASSQRGGPRNEQFF; CDR3 DNA: TGTGCCAGCAGCCAGCGGGGGGGCCCTCGCAATGAGCAGTTCTTC
clone size: many; J gene: TRBJ2-1; V gene: TRBV3-1; D gene: TRBD2; CDR3 protein: CASSHIAGALSYNEQFF; CDR3 DNA: TGTGCCAGCAGCCACATAGCGGGGGCCCTCTCCTACAATGAGCAGTTCTTC
clone size: few; J gene: TRBJ2-1; V gene: TRBV2; D gene: TRBD1; CDR3 protein: CASIKAGTGYNERFF; CDR3 DNA: TGTGCCAGCATCAAAGCCGGGACAGGCTACAATGAGCGGTTCTTC